Each of the 18 T cell receptor beta chains below was sequenced from the same sample in a study of T cell responses to AZD1222 COVID-19 vaccine (dated by TCRdb to the early 2020s). The time point label, read with the paper, signifies: about 28 days (+/-7) after the second vaccine dose. Library preparation used the immunoSEQ multiplex PCR assay. Imported from immuneACCESS, the table was reduced by TCRdb to in-frame sequences with V and J called. These copies leave out some clones; in studies compared against another copy, an unresolved V gene accounts for under half, and the cause of the remainder is not known. Within this sample are under 150,000 clones, with approximately 88% of them counted one time only. 6.5% of the sample belongs to the ten largest clones. The sequences come from peripheral blood, collected 28 days after the second AZD1222 dose. All receptors derive from an adult who received the AZD1222 COVID-19 vaccine.

This clone came up a few times. CDR3 bases: TGTGCCACCAGTGATGCGGACCAGGGAGGGGCCTATGGCTACACCTTC. Translated, it gives CATSDADQGGAYGYTF. V is TRBV24-1 and J is TRBJ1-2; possible D gene TRBD1, 5 bases. V gave up 3 bases and J gave up 4 bases, with 17 bases separating them. This CDR3 has 16 amino acids. The V gene's germline CDR1 is KGHDR and CDR2 SFDVKD.

The chain combines TRBV7-3 with TRBJ1-3; D uncertain. CDR3 length equals 15 residues. The germline V and J ends were trimmed by 2 bases and 0 bases, with 8 bases remaining between them. In germline, CDR1 is SGHTA, CDR2 FQGTGA. In DNA, the CDR3 is TGTGCCAGCAGCTTAGCGTCCGGCTCTGGAAACACCATATATTTT. Translated, it gives CASSLASGSGNTIYF. Supplemented by reference TRBV7-3 and TRBJ1-3, the full variable domain reads GAGVSQTPSNKVTEKGKYVELRCDPISGHTALYWYRQSLGQGPEFLIYFQGTGAADDSGLPNDRFFAVRPEGSVSTLKIQRTERGDSAVYLCASSLASGSGNTIYFGEGSWLTVV.

This chain connects TRBV28 to TRBJ1-1; 7 nucleotides align to TRBD1. The V segment lost 6 bases and the J segment 5 bases; nucleotides outside the gene matches: 12. This CDR3 has 15 residues. In germline, CDR1 is MDHEN, CDR2 SYDVKM. The CDR3 protein is CASSRDGAQGTEAFF. The CDR3 nucleotides are TGTGCCAGCAGCCGAGATGGGGCACAGGGGACTGAAGCTTTCTTT. Drawing the rest from reference TRBV28 and TRBJ1-1, the complete variable domain is DVKVTQSSRYLVKRTGEKVFLECVQDMDHENMFWYRQDPGLGLRLIYFSYDVKMKEKGDIPEGYSVSREKKERFSLILESASTNQTSMYLCASSRDGAQGTEAFFGQGTRLTVV.

CDR3 amino acids: CASSYGTGLGYTF. In nucleotides, the CDR3 is TGTGCCAGCAGTTACGGGACAGGTCTTGGCTACACCTTC. J is TRBJ1-2 and V is TRBV6-2 or TRBV6-3; 8 nucleotides line up with TRBD1. The ends lost 2 bases at V and 7 bases at J; junction bases unmatched: 3. The CDR3 consists of 13 residues. Per germline, CDR1 MNHEY and CDR2 SVGEGT.

CDR3 DNA sequence: TGTGCCAGCAGCTTGCAAACAGGGGACTATGGCTACACCTTC. Amino acid sequence: CASSLQTGDYGYTF. The chain recombines TRBV5-8 with TRBJ1-2; the match to TRBD1 covers 7 bases. This CDR3 has 14 amino acids. Germline CDR1 SGHTS, CDR2 YDEGEE. V lost 1 base and J lost 3; bases outside the gene matches: 3.

The rearrangement links TRBV28 to TRBJ1-6; D possibly corresponds to TRBD1 (5 bases). The CDR3 has 13 residues. Germline V gene lookup returns CDR1 MDHEN and CDR2 SYDVKM. Between the trimmed V and J ends, which lost 3 bases and 9 bases, there was a span of 9 bases. CDR3 protein: CASSFREPSPLHF. The CDR3, as DNA: TGTGCCAGCAGTTTCAGGGAGCCTTCACCCCTCCACTTT.

This clone has more than one count but fewer than ten. The DNA of the CDR3 is TGTGCCAGCAGCGGATCGCGAGGACAGGGCCGCAATTCACCCCTCCACTTT. Its translation is CASSGSRGQGRNSPLHF. The chain has TRBV7-8 and TRBJ1-6; TRBD1 agrees at 8 bases. Losses at the gene ends were 5 bases for V and 7 bases for J; bases not matched to a gene: 13. From germline, CDR1 is SGHVS and CDR2 FQNEAQ. The CDR3 is 17 residues long.

The J gene is TRBJ2-7, the V gene TRBV6-1; the D call may be TRBD1 or TRBD2 (5 bases each). CDR3 length: 15 residues. The V gene lost 10 bases and the J gene lost 2 bases, with 21 bases spanning the gap. The germline gives CDR1 MNHNS, CDR2 SASEGT. CDR3 in DNA: TGTGCCACTACGGCCGGGGCGATGGAAGCCTACGAGCAGTACTTC. Protein product: CATTAGAMEAYEQYF.

This clone has a single count. The chain has TRBV2 and TRBJ1-2, with a tentative D call TRBD1 (5 bases). This CDR3 comprises 13 residues. CDR1 is SNHLY and CDR2 is FYNNEI in the germline V gene. V was cut by 3 bases and J by 8 bases, with 13 bases left in between. The CDR3 DNA reads TGTGCCAGCAGTGAGGGAGGGAACAGGGGCTACACCTTC. Amino acid sequence: CASSEGGNRGYTF. The variable domain in full, with the rest retrieved from reference TRBV2 and TRBJ1-2, is EPEVTQTPSHQVTQMGQEVILRCVPISNHLYFYWYRQILGQKVEFLVSFYNNEISEKSEIFDDQFSVERPDGSNFTLKIRSTKLEDSAMYFCASSEGGNRGYTFGSGTRLTVV.

This sequence joins TRBV5-8 and TRBJ1-6, with D perhaps TRBD1 (6 bases). V lost 4 bases to trimming and J lost 9 bases, with 20 bases between them. This CDR3 has 16 residues. Germline CDR1 and CDR2: SGHTS and YDEGEE. The CDR3, as DNA: TGTGCCAGCAGCCGTGGACAGTACGGGGTCGGTTCACCCCTCCACTTT. Its protein is CASSRGQYGVGSPLHF.

The chain recombines TRBV6-5 with TRBJ2-1, with D perhaps TRBD1 or TRBD2 (7 bases each). In germline, CDR1 is MNHEY, CDR2 SVGAGI. V dropped 8 bases and J dropped 4 bases, with 15 bases sitting between them. The CDR3 length is 14 residues. The CDR3 coding sequence is TGTGCCAGCCGGGGAGGGGGCCCTTACAATGAGCAGTTCTTC. Protein: CASRGGGPYNEQFF.

The V gene is TRBV5-3, the J gene TRBJ2-1; D is ambiguous. TRBV5-3 is annotated as an ORF whose role is uncertain. The CDR3 has 11 residues. The germline V and J ends were trimmed by 2 bases and 8 bases, with 5 bases remaining between them. The CDR3 region is CARSLMDEQFF. In nucleotides, the CDR3 is TGTGCCAGAAGCTTAATGGATGAGCAGTTCTTC.

The genes are TRBV7-2 and TRBJ2-4; weak D call: TRBD1 (5 bases). In germline, CDR1 is SGHTA, CDR2 FQGNSA. This CDR3 comprises 12 residues. Between the trimmed V and J ends, which lost 5 bases and 9 bases, there was a span of 11 bases. CDR3 region: CASSTTGPIQYF. The CDR3 DNA reads TGTGCCAGCAGCACCACAGGACCCATTCAGTACTTC.

The V and J genes are TRBV5-4 and TRBJ2-5, with 9 bases matching TRBD2. CDR1 is SGHNT and CDR2 is YYREEE in the germline V gene (reference sequence). CDR3 size: 14 residues. The V and J ends lost 4 bases and 5 bases, in that order; junction bases with no gene match: 6. CDR3 sequence (DNA): TGTGCCAGCAGCAGGCGGGGGGGTTTTGAGACCCAGTACTTC. This gives the protein CASSRRGGFETQYF.

The chain couples TRBV7-2 to TRBJ1-6; 7 nucleotides agree with TRBD1. The CDR3 is 13 residues long. V was clipped by 7 bases and J by 10 bases; unmatched bases: 7. Germline assignment: CDR1 SGHTA and CDR2 FQGNSA. CDR3 bases: TGTGCCAGCACCGGGACAGCTCAATCACCCCTCCACTTT. It translates to CASTGTAQSPLHF. Full variable domain (remainder filled in from reference TRBV7-2 and TRBJ1-6): GAGVSQSPSNKVTEKGKDVELRCDPISGHTALYWYRQSLGQGLEFLIYFQGNSAPDKSGLPSDRFSAERTGGSVSTLTIQRTQQEDSAVYLCASTGTAQSPLHFGNGTRLTVT.

The genes are TRBV7-3 and TRBJ2-5; tentatively, D is TRBD2 (7 bases). Germline lookup yields CDR1 SGHTA and CDR2 FQGTGA. The length of the CDR3 is 15 residues. V lost 0 bases, J lost 5 bases, and 13 bases lay in between. CDR3 DNA: TGTGCCAGCAGCTTAACTGCGGGGGCTGGGGAGACCCAGTACTTC. Amino acids: CASSLTAGAGETQYF. Combining the CDR3 with reference TRBV7-3 and TRBJ2-5 gives the whole variable domain GAGVSQTPSNKVTEKGKYVELRCDPISGHTALYWYRQSLGQGPEFLIYFQGTGAADDSGLPNDRFFAVRPEGSVSTLKIQRTERGDSAVYLCASSLTAGAGETQYFGPGTRLLVL.

The chain combines TRBV9 with TRBJ2-1; TRBD2 agrees at 9 bases. With 0 bases clipped from V and 3 bases from J, the junction kept 1 base outside the gene matches. In germline, CDR1 is SGDLS, CDR2 YYNGEE. The CDR3 spans 15 residues. CDR3 residues: CASSVGSGGYNEQFF. DNA for the CDR3: TGTGCCAGCAGCGTAGGTAGCGGGGGCTACAATGAGCAGTTCTTC.

The chain links TRBV9 to TRBJ1-3; 7 bases are a match to TRBD1. CDR3 length: 16 amino acids. In germline, CDR1 is SGDLS, CDR2 YYNGEE. With 3 bases clipped from V and 0 bases from J, the junction kept 6 bases outside the gene matches. The CDR3 sequence: CASSADRVGSGNTIYF. CDR3 nucleotide sequence: TGTGCCAGCAGCGCTGACAGGGTGGGCTCTGGAAACACCATATATTTT.